The present T cell receptor beta chain was sequenced within a study of blood T cell repertoires in COVID-19. The V gene's germline CDR1 is MNHNY and CDR2 SVGAGI (reference sequence). The V segment lost 5 bases and the J segment 5 bases; nucleotides outside the gene matches: 5. The CDR3 runs 15 residues. Assay: immunoSEQ multiplex PCR; the TCRdb copy retains only in-frame clones and omits some. Of around 250,000 clones detected, around four fifths appear once; the ten largest clones hold about 1.9%. Sequencing was carried out using peripheral blood. V gene TRBV6-6 combines with J gene TRBJ2-1; 11 nucleotides agree with TRBD1. The TCR was taken from a woman of 80 years or more with acute or convalescent COVID-19. In DNA form, the CDR3 reads TGTGCCAGCAGTACTGGGGACAGGGGGAACAATGAGCAGTTCTTC. Its protein product is CASSTGDRGNNEQFF.